A selection of T cell receptor beta chains follows, all from one sample in a study of cytomegalovirus exposure and HLA in healthy donors. Sequencing used immunoSEQ multiplex PCR; TCRdb keeps in-frame clones, though not all of them. The table records some 150,000 clones, approximately 79% of them present only once. The material sequenced was PBMCs. The origin of the receptors is a middle-aged man in good health and CMV-seropositive. Each CDR3 is given with its conserved first and last residue. Fields, in order: clone size, D gene, V gene, J gene, CDR3 DNA, CDR3 protein. The D gene is left open where the match is weak. The size of a clone is reported for some rows only, either as once, few or many, or as a class for expanded clones.

NA	NA	TRBV6-1	TRBJ2-2	TGTGCCAGCAGGACAGGTTTGACCGGGGAGCTGTTTTTT	CASRTGLTGELFF
NA	NA	TRBV2	TRBJ1-4	TGTGCCAGCAGCCCAGGGATCGGGTCCGAAAAACTGTTTTTT	CASSPGIGSEKLFF
NA	NA	TRBV28	TRBJ2-7	TGTGCCAGCAGTTTGCCTAACAGTAACGAGCAGTACTTC	CASSLPNSNEQYF
NA	TRBD1	TRBV14	TRBJ1-5	TGTGCCAGCAGCCAACCGGGACAGGGGACCAATCAGCCCCAGCATTTT	CASSQPGQGTNQPQHF
few	TRBD2	TRBV7-8	TRBJ2-7	TGTGCCAGCAGCTCCCAGCGGGAGGGCCACCGCGAGCAGTACTTC	CASSSQREGHREQYF
NA	NA	TRBV7-9	TRBJ1-4	TGTGCCAGCAGCCCACGGGCAGGGTTGAATGAAAAACTGTTTTTT	CASSPRAGLNEKLFF
NA	NA	TRBV5-1	TRBJ1-4	TGCGCCAGCAGCTTGGCCGGGACTCAGGAGGAAAAACTGTTTTTT	CASSLAGTQEEKLFF
NA	NA	TRBV18	TRBJ2-7	TGTGCCAGCTCATCAGCCTACGAGCAGTACTTC	CASSSAYEQYF
NA	TRBD2	TRBV7-3	TRBJ2-1	TGTGCCAGCAGCTTAAGCGGGAGTTCCTACAATGAGCAGTTCTTC	CASSLSGSSYNEQFF
NA	NA	TRBV7-9	TRBJ2-5	TGTGCCAGCAGCCTGCCAACGCCCAGTATGACCCAGTACTTC	CASSLPTPSMTQYF
few	TRBD1	TRBV7-2	TRBJ2-7	TGTGCCAGCAGCTTAGGCGGACAGGCCTCCTACGAGCAGTACTTC	CASSLGGQASYEQYF
once	TRBD2	TRBV9	TRBJ2-3	TGTGCCAGCAGCACTAGCGTTGCAGATACGCAGTATTTT	CASSTSVADTQYF
NA	NA	TRBV30	TRBJ2-7	TGTGCCTGGGGCCGCAGGGGCTTGGTCTCCTACGAGCAGTACTTC	CAWGRRGLVSYEQYF
NA	TRBD2	TRBV4-2	TRBJ2-3	TGTGCCAGCAGCCAGACTAGCGGGAGAGTTGGCACAGATACGCAGTATTTT	CASSQTSGRVGTDTQYF
medium-sized	TRBD1	TRBV11-2	TRBJ1-2	TGTGCCAGCAGCCACATACAGGGGACCTATGGCTACACCTTC	CASSHIQGTYGYTF
NA	TRBD2	TRBV7-9	TRBJ2-1	TGTGCCAGCAGCTTAGGGGGGGGAAACGGACTAGTCAATGAGCAGTTCTTC	CASSLGGGNGLVNEQFF
NA	NA	TRBV28	TRBJ2-7	TGTGCCAGCCTTAGCGGAACGATCTACGAGCAGTACTTC	CASLSGTIYEQYF
NA	NA	TRBV11-1	TRBJ2-5	TGTGCCAGCAGCTCTAGGTCACGAGAGACCCAGTACTTC	CASSSRSRETQYF
NA	TRBD1	TRBV5-1	TRBJ2-5	TGCGCCAGCAGCTGGGACAGGGATCAAGAGACCCAGTACTTC	CASSWDRDQETQYF
NA	NA	TRBV6-1	TRBJ1-5	TGTGCCAGCAGTGGTATGACCGGGGGGCAGCCCCAGCATTTT	CASSGMTGGQPQHF
NA	NA	TRBV2	TRBJ2-1	TGTGCCAGCAGTGGCGCAGCAGCGGCATTTATGTATGAGCAGTTCTTC	CASSGAAAAFMYEQFF
NA	TRBD1	TRBV5-1	TRBJ1-1	TGCGCCAGCAGCTCTCAGGGGGCAGGAACTGAAGCTTTCTTT	CASSSQGAGTEAFF
few	NA	TRBV4-1	TRBJ2-7	TGCGCCAGCAGCCAAGTCGGGCTAGCCTCTGGGCACGAGCAGTACTTC	CASSQVGLASGHEQYF
NA	TRBD2	TRBV7-9	TRBJ2-5	TGTGCCAGCAGCTCCCCCAGACTAGCGGGGGTCGAGACCCAGTACTTC	CASSSPRLAGVETQYF
few	NA	TRBV9	TRBJ2-7	TGTGCCAGCAGCCCGGGACTCGATACCTACGAGCAGTACTTC	CASSPGLDTYEQYF
once	NA	TRBV5-4	TRBJ2-3	TGTGCCAGCAGACCGGGCAACAGGGTAACAGATACGCAGTATTTT	CASRPGNRVTDTQYF
NA	TRBD1	TRBV15	TRBJ2-3	TGTGCCACCAGCAGACAGGGGGCTTTAAGCACAGATACGCAGTATTTT	CATSRQGALSTDTQYF
NA	TRBD1	TRBV9	TRBJ1-2	TGTGCCAGCAGCGTAGATTGGCAGGGGGCGGGCTACACCTTC	CASSVDWQGAGYTF
NA	TRBD1	TRBV18	TRBJ1-4	TGTGCCAGCTCGGGATTGACAGGGGACCCTAATGAAAAACTGTTTTTT	CASSGLTGDPNEKLFF
once	NA	TRBV6-1	TRBJ2-7	TGTGCCAGCAGTGGGCCCCCCTCCTACGAGCAGTACTTC	CASSGPPSYEQYF
NA	TRBD2	TRBV10-3	TRBJ2-3	TGTGCCTCCAAAGGGACTAGCGGGAGAATAACAGATACGCAGTATTTT	CASKGTSGRITDTQYF
few	NA	TRBV7-8	TRBJ1-2	TGTGCCAGCAGCTTAAGGTTGGGAGGTTATGGCTACACCTTC	CASSLRLGGYGYTF
NA	NA	TRBV14	TRBJ2-7	TGTGCCAGCAGCCAAGAGACAGGCGCGGGAGCCTACGAGCAGTACTTC	CASSQETGAGAYEQYF
NA	NA	TRBV28	TRBJ1-4	TGTGCCAGCACAGGCGATGAAAAACTGTTTTTT	CASTGDEKLFF
NA	TRBD2	TRBV27	TRBJ2-7	TGTGCCAGCAGTCCTCTTGCCGGGACTAGCAACTACGAGCAGTACTTC	CASSPLAGTSNYEQYF
NA	NA	TRBV19	TRBJ1-2	TGTGCCAGTAGACCGGAACTAAACTATGGCTACACCTTC	CASRPELNYGYTF
NA	NA	TRBV5-4	TRBJ2-1	TGTGCCAGCAGCTTGAACAGCAATGAGCAGTTCTTC	CASSLNSNEQFF
NA	NA	TRBV13	TRBJ1-4	TGTGCCAGCAGCTTAGGCGTGGAGGAAAAACTGGTTTTT	CASSLGVEEKLVF
NA	NA	TRBV19	TRBJ2-2	TGTGCCACTAAGGACACCACGAACACCGGGGAGCTGTTTTTT	CATKDTTNTGELFF
NA	TRBD2	TRBV9	TRBJ2-2	TGTGCCAGCAGCTCTGGACTAGCGGGAGAAAACACCGGGGAGCTGTTTTTT	CASSSGLAGENTGELFF
NA	NA	TRBV9	TRBJ2-1	TGTGCCAGCAGCGTAGAGTCTAGCTTTAGTGAGCAGTTCTTC	CASSVESSFSEQFF
NA	TRBD2	TRBV9	TRBJ2-3	TGTGCCAGCAGCCCCAACCTGGGGCGGGAGCTTGGAGATACGCAGTATTTT	CASSPNLGRELGDTQYF
once	NA	TRBV18	TRBJ1-4	TGTGCCAGCTCACGGCAGGGAACTAATGAAAAACTGTTTTTT	CASSRQGTNEKLFF
NA	TRBD1	TRBV7-9	TRBJ2-7	TGTGCCAGCAGCTTCGGGACAGGGCCGGCCTACGAGCAGTACTTC	CASSFGTGPAYEQYF
NA	NA	TRBV7-6	TRBJ2-7	TGTGCCAGCAGCTTAGACACAGGCTCCTACGAGCAGTACTTC	CASSLDTGSYEQYF
NA	TRBD2	TRBV11-2	TRBJ2-5	TGTGCCAGCAGCCCGGGAAGGGTCGCGGGAGGAGGGGCACAGGCCCAGTACTTC	CASSPGRVAGGGAQAQYF
few	NA	TRBV6-5	TRBJ2-7	TGTGCCAGCAGTTACTCTCAGGGCGCTCTATACGAGCAGTACTTC	CASSYSQGALYEQYF
NA	NA	TRBV11-1	TRBJ2-7	TGTGCCAGCAGCTTAGTTGGCTATGGGGGCGAGCAGTACTTC	CASSLVGYGGEQYF
NA	TRBD2	TRBV6-1	TRBJ2-3	TGTGCCAGCAGTATGACGGGGAGGGCAGATACGCAGTATTTT	CASSMTGRADTQYF